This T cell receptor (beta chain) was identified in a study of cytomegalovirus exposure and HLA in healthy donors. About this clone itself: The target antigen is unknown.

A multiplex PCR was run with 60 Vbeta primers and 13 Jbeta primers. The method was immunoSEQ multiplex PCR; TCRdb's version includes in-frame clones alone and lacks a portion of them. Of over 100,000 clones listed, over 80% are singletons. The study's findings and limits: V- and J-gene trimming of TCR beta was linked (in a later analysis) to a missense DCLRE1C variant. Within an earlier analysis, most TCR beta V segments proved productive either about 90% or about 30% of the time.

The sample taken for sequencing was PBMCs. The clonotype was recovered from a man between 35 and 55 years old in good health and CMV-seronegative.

CDR3 loop: CASSRSSAGGITDTQYF. CDR3 nucleotides: TGTGCCAGCAGCCGATCGTCGGCGGGGGGAATCACAGATACGCAGTATTTT. The rearrangement joins TRBV7-9 to TRBJ2-3, with TRBD2 identical over 8 bases. V dropped 5 bases and J dropped 2; count of bases not matched to a gene: 12. Germline values: CDR1 SEHNR, CDR2 FQNEAQ (reference sequence). CDR3 length equals 17 residues. The entire variable domain, with the rest obtained from reference TRBV7-9 and TRBJ2-3, is as follows: DTGVSQNPRHKITKRGQNVTFRCDPISEHNRLYWYRQTLGQGPEFLTYFQNEAQLEKSRLLSDRFSAERPKGSFSTLEIQRTEQGDSAMYLCASSRSSAGGITDTQYFGPGTRLTVL.